This record looks at one TCR beta chain sequence and its context. The sample originates from a study of blood T cell repertoires in COVID-19. The CDR3 is 14 amino acids. V lost 2 bases and J lost 5, with 10 bases in between. Germline loops: CDR1 MDHEN, CDR2 SYDVKM. Measured with immunoSEQ multiplex PCR; TCRdb has only the in-frame clones, and not every one. This table has about 96,000 clones, approximately 88% appearing once. The sequenced sample consisted of peripheral blood. This clonotype was obtained from a woman aged 60 to 75 with acute or convalescent COVID-19. The V and J genes are TRBV28 and TRBJ1-5; no clear D. The CDR3 loop is CASSLESTYQPQHF. CDR3 in DNA: TGTGCCAGCAGTTTAGAGTCCACCTATCAGCCCCAGCATTTT.